The TCR gamma chain described here comes from a study of Vδ1+ human thymocytes. Study observations and caveats: Thymic delta-chain repertoires held 15% to 20% Vdelta2 sequences and few Vdelta3, despite high sort purity. Highly polyclonal TRG and TRD repertoires with Gaussian CDR3 length distributions appeared in thymus.

Worth noting for this clone: Its antigen is unknown.

Extracted RNA was reverse transcribed into cDNA. Multiplex PCR used pooled V-gene forward primers and a constant-region reverse primer to amplify CDR3s. TCRdb redid clone calling on the multiplex PCR reads using CATT. The sample has some 22,000 gamma-chain clones; roughly 13% are singletons. The length of the CDR3 is 15 residues. Germline-derived CDR1 and CDR2 are VENAVY and YDSYNSRV. Alphabeta T cells were depleted, then CD3+ Vdelta1+ Vdelta2- thymocytes were FACS-sorted. Between 98% and 99.6% of sorted thymocytes were Vdelta1+. The receptor comes from a child younger than two who had congenital heart surgery. V is TRGV8 and J is TRGJP1. The better agreement between TRGJP and the DNA end casts doubt on the J call. The sequenced sample consisted of Vdelta1+ gamma-delta thymocytes from the thymus. Specified subset: FACS-sorted CD3+ TCRalphabeta- TCRVdelta1+ TCRVdelta2- thymocytes. The CDR3, as DNA: TGTGCCACCTGGGCCACATATACCACTGGTTGGTTCAAGGTATTT. Its translation: CATWATYTTGWFKVF.